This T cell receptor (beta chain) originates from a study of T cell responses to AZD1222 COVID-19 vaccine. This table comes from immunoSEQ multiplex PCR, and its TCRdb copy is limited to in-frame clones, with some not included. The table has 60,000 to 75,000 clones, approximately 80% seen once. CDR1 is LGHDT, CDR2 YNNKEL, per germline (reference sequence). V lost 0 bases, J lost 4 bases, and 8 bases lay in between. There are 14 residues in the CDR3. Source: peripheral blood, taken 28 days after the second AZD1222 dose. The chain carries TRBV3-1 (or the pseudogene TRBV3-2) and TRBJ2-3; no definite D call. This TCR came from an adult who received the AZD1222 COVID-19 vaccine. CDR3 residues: CASSQESSADTQYF. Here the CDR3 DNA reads TGTGCCAGCAGCCAAGAATCCAGCGCAGATACGCAGTATTTT.